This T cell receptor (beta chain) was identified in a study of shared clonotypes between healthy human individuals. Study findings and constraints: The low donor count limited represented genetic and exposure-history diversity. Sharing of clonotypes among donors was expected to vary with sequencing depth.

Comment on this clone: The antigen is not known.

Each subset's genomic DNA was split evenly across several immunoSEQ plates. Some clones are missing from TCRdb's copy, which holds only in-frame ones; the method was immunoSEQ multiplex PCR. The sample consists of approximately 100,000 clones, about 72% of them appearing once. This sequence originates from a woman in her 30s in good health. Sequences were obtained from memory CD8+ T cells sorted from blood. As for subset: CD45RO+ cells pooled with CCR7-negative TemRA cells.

CDR3 protein: CASSEQGQGVLQETQYF. CDR3 bases: TGTGCCAGCAGTGAACAAGGACAGGGCGTTCTCCAAGAGACCCAGTACTTC. The chain is built from TRBV25-1 and TRBJ2-5, with 8 bases identical to TRBD1. Trimming at V came to 2 bases and at J to 1 base, leaving 9 bases not matched to a gene. The CDR3 is 17 residues long. The germline CDR1 and CDR2 sequences are MGHDK and SYGVNS.